This T cell receptor beta chain was obtained from a study of T cells after posttransplantation cyclophosphamide. Broader study findings: After PTCy, TRB diversity resembled that of CNI/methotrexate controls. Later blood repertoires were often dominated by clones from the donor CD8+ memory compartment.

There are 15 residues in the CDR3. CDR1 and CDR2 from the germline V gene are SNHLY and FYNNEI. V lost 5 bases to trimming and J lost 4 bases; unmatched junction nucleotides: 5. Turning to this clone: The antigen remains unidentified.

This table comes from immunoSEQ multiplex PCR, and its TCRdb copy is limited to in-frame clones, with some not included. This sample carries just over 65,000 clones, 80% to 95% of them seen once, and the ten largest clones take approximately 2.7%. This receptor was obtained from a woman in her 30s in good health and a related stem cell transplant donor. Sequencing used PBMCs. This chain joins TRBV2 and TRBJ1-2; TRBD1 matches at 12 bases. CDR3 region: CASSSGTGGLYGYTF. The CDR3 nucleotides read TGTGCCAGCAGTTCCGGGACAGGGGGCCTCTATGGCTACACCTTC. Filled out from reference TRBV2 and TRBJ1-2, the complete variable domain reads EPEVTQTPSHQVTQMGQEVILRCVPISNHLYFYWYRQILGQKVEFLVSFYNNEISEKSEIFDDQFSVERPDGSNFTLKIRSTKLEDSAMYFCASSSGTGGLYGYTFGSGTRLTVV.